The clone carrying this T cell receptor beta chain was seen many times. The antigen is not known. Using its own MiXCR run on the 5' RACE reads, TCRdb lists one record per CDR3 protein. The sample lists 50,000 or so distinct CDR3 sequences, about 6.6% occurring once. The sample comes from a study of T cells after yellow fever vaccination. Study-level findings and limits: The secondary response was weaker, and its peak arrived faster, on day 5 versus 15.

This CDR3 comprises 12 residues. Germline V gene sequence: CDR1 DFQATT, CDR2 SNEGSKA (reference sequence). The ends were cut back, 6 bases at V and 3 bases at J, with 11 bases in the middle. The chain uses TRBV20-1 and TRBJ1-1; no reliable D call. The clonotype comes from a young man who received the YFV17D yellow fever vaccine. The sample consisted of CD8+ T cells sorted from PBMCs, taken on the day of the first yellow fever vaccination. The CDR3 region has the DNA TGCAGTGCCCGCCCCCCAGACACTGAAGCTTTCTTT. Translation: CSARPPDTEAFF.